The 18 T cell receptor beta chains below come from one sample, sequenced in a study of blood T cell repertoires in COVID-19. Measured with immunoSEQ multiplex PCR; TCRdb has only the in-frame clones, and not every one. This sample yields 250,000 or so clones, of which just under 90% are seen a single time; approximately 4% belongs to the top ten. Sequencing used PBMCs or T cells enriched from blood (not recorded which). The receptors derive from a woman under 40 with acute COVID-19.

J is TRBJ1-1 and V is TRBV21-1. TRBV21-1 is annotated as a pseudogene. This CDR3 contains 14 residues. CDR3: CASSKEEGSTEAFF. DNA for the CDR3: TGTGCCAGCAGCAAGGAGGAGGGGTCGACTGAAGCTTTCTTT.

The V gene is TRBV5-8, the J gene TRBJ2-6, with D possibly being TRBD1 (6 bases). The CDR3 spans 17 residues. The germline V gene encodes CDR1 SGHTS and CDR2 YDEGEE. V was trimmed by 0 bases and J by 0 bases, leaving 10 bases between them. DNA for the CDR3: TGTGCCAGCAGCTTGGACAGGGCCATCTCTGGGGCCAACGTCCTGACTTTC. Its protein is CASSLDRAISGANVLTF.

The V gene is TRBV12-3 or TRBV12-4, the J gene TRBJ1-1; tentative D call: TRBD1 (5 bases). There are 12 residues in the CDR3. V lost 7 bases and J lost 5, with 11 bases in between. CDR3 bases: TGTGCCAGCACTCCCCGGGGGACTGAAGCTTTCTTT. It is translated as CASTPRGTEAFF.

This clone was observed once. J is TRBJ2-2 and V is TRBV19, with D possibly being TRBD2 (6 bases). Germline V lookup: CDR1 LNHDA, CDR2 SQIVND (reference sequence). The CDR3 length is 14 residues. Trimming left V 7 bases short and J 2 bases short, with 11 bases between. DNA for the CDR3: TGTGCCAGTACGGCGCGGGATAACACCGGGGAGCTGTTTTTT. Translated, it gives CASTARDNTGELFF. Together with reference TRBV19 and TRBJ2-2, the CDR3 gives the full variable domain: DGGITQSPKYLFRKEGQNVTLSCEQNLNHDAMYWYRQDPGQGLRLIYYSQIVNDFQKGDIAEGYSVSREKKESFPLTVTSAQKNPTAFYLCASTARDNTGELFFGEGSRLTVL.

The J gene is TRBJ2-1, the V gene TRBV7-2; 11 positions agree with TRBD2. Trimming took 1 base from V and 8 from J; bases not matched to a gene: 1. CDR3 size: 14 residues. Germline V gives CDR1 SGHTA, CDR2 FQGNSA. This chain's CDR3 is CASSLGGLADEQFF. The CDR3 nucleotides read TGTGCCAGCAGCTTAGGGGGACTAGCGGATGAGCAGTTCTTC.

The genes are TRBV9 and TRBJ2-2; D not certain. CDR1 and CDR2 from the germline V gene are SGDLS and YYNGEE. Trimming pared 0 bases from V and 4 bases from J, leaving 4 bases between. This CDR3 has 13 residues. This CDR3 reads CASSVVATGELFF. CDR3 DNA sequence: TGTGCCAGCAGCGTAGTGGCCACCGGGGAGCTGTTTTTT.

The chain links TRBV4-3 to TRBJ1-1; D is uncertain. CDR1 LGHNA and CDR2 YSLEER come from the germline V gene. The V end was cut by 0 bases, the J end by 1 base, with 6 bases between. The CDR3 consists of 14 residues. The CDR3 bases are TGCGCCAGCAGCCAAGAGCTAGGGAACACTGAAGCTTTCTTT. Residues: CASSQELGNTEAFF.

The V gene is TRBV19, the J gene TRBJ1-2; D is ambiguous. V lost 0 bases and J 6 bases, leaving 8 bases between the germline ends. The CDR3 runs 13 residues. Germline CDR1 and CDR2: LNHDA and SQIVND (reference sequence). The CDR3, as DNA: TGTGCCAGTAGTATAGAAGGGAGGGATGGCTACACCTTC. This translates into CASSIEGRDGYTF.

The V call is TRBV6-5, the J call TRBJ2-6; the D gene is possibly TRBD2 (6 bases). The V end lost 6 bases, the J end lost 3 bases, and 12 bases lay between the germline ends. Per germline, CDR1 MNHEY and CDR2 SVGAGI. This CDR3 has 15 residues. The CDR3 spells CASREQGGGANVLTF. In DNA, the CDR3 is TGTGCCAGCAGGGAGCAGGGAGGTGGGGCCAACGTCCTGACTTTC.

The chain links TRBV10-3 to TRBJ2-5; 9 nucleotides line up with TRBD1. The CDR3 consists of 13 residues. CDR1 and CDR2 (germline): ENHRY, SYGVKD. After removal of 7 bases from V and 4 bases from J, the junction contained 4 bases not matched to a gene. CDR3 sequence (DNA): TGTGCCATCAATCGACAGGGGGGAGAGACCCAGTACTTC. As protein: CAINRQGGETQYF.

The chain couples TRBV10-2 to TRBJ2-1, with 9 nucleotides matching TRBD2. The CDR3 sequence is 21 residues long. Germline loops: CDR1 WSHSY, CDR2 SAAADI. Trimming cost V 4 bases and J 1 base; bases outside gene matches: 20. The CDR3 reads CASSGLPLAGYRAGSYNEQFF. As DNA, the CDR3 is TGCGCCAGCAGTGGACTACCACTAGCGGGTTACCGGGCGGGGTCCTACAATGAGCAGTTCTTC.

CDR3 protein: CASSPGTDGTEAFF. The DNA for the CDR3 is TGTGCCAGCTCACCCGGGACAGATGGGACTGAAGCTTTCTTT. The V call is TRBV18, the J call TRBJ1-1; 7 bases align to TRBD1. This CDR3 has 14 amino acids. V trimming: 3 bases; J trimming: 5 bases; junction bases outside the gene matches: 6. Germline V gives CDR1 KGHSH, CDR2 LQKENI. The variable domain in full, completed from reference TRBV18 and TRBJ1-1, reads NAGVMQNPRHLVRRRGQEARLRCSPMKGHSHVYWYRQLPEEGLKFMVYLQKENIIDESGMPKERFSAEFPKEGPSILRIQQVVRGDSAAYFCASSPGTDGTEAFFGQGTRLTVV.

The V and J genes are TRBV27 and TRBJ2-2; 9 bases match TRBD2. V shed 4 bases and J 3 bases; nucleotides not matched to a gene: 9. Germline V gene data show CDR1 as MNHEY and CDR2 as SMNVEV (reference sequence). This CDR3 has 17 amino acids. The CDR3 loop is CASSSTSGHSYTGELFF. The CDR3 region has the DNA TGTGCCAGCAGTTCGACTAGCGGCCATAGTTACACCGGGGAGCTGTTTTTT.

This chain connects TRBV6-5 to TRBJ1-6; weak D call: TRBD1 (5 bases). Germline V gene data show CDR1 as MNHEY and CDR2 as SVGAGI. Trimming removed 0 bases from V and 10 bases from J, with 13 bases in between. The CDR3 extends over 15 amino acids. The CDR3 protein is CASSYSPQGESPLHF. The CDR3 DNA reads TGTGCCAGCAGTTACTCTCCGCAGGGTGAATCACCCCTCCACTTT.

The rearrangement links TRBV27 to TRBJ1-1; the D is unclear. CDR3 length: 12 amino acids. Trimming removed 6 bases from V and 4 bases from J, with 9 bases in between. Per the germline V gene, CDR1 is MNHEY and CDR2 is SMNVEV (reference sequence). In DNA, the CDR3 is TGTGCCAGCAGGGATTGGAGCACTGAAGCTTTCTTT. Translating gives CASRDWSTEAFF.

V and J are TRBV9 and TRBJ2-7; a possible D gene is TRBD2 (6 bases). The CDR3 consists of 16 residues. V lost 3 bases, J lost 0 bases, and 16 bases lay in between. CDR1 and CDR2 from the germline V gene are SGDLS and YYNGEE. Here the CDR3 DNA reads TGTGCCAGCAGCGCTAACCCTACCGGGAGCTCCTACGAGCAGTACTTC. Translating gives CASSANPTGSSYEQYF.

The chain recombines TRBV30 with TRBJ2-3, with 7 bases matching TRBD2. Germline V gene lookup returns CDR1 GTSNPN and CDR2 SVGIG (reference sequence). Trimming at V came to 2 bases and at J to 6 bases, leaving 8 bases not matched to a gene. The CDR3 runs to 14 residues. CDR3 DNA: TGTGCCTGGAGTATGGGGGAGGGCCTCGATACGCAGTATTTT. Translating gives CAWSMGEGLDTQYF.

J is TRBJ2-7 and V is TRBV20-1; 8 bases line up with TRBD2. With 4 bases clipped from V and 3 bases from J, the junction kept 5 bases outside the gene matches. The CDR3 totals 13 residues. From germline, CDR1 is DFQATT and CDR2 SNEGSKA (reference sequence). In DNA form, the CDR3 reads TGCAGTGCTACTGAGCGGGAGTACTACGAGCAGTACTTC. The encoded protein is CSATEREYYEQYF.